One sample yielded the 17 T cell receptor beta chains listed below, sequenced in a study of shared clonotypes between healthy human individuals. Only in-frame clones appear in the TCRdb table, and some are missing; sequencing was by immunoSEQ multiplex PCR. Among around 2.5 million clones listed, approximately 93% were seen once. The sequenced material came from naive CD4+ T cells from PBMCs. Subset meaning: CD45RA+ positively selected. These receptors were collected from a man younger than 35 in good health. Some clones in this sample may be carry-over from other donors' samples.

V and J are TRBV18 and TRBJ2-1, with 9 nucleotides matching TRBD2. Trimming at V came to 6 bases and at J to 9 bases, leaving 15 bases not matched to a gene. The CDR3 covers 16 residues. Looked up from germline, CDR1 is KGHSH and CDR2 is LQKENI. The CDR3 sequence is CASSRSSGTTGSEQFF. The DNA for the CDR3 is TGTGCCAGCTCCCGATCTAGCGGGACTACCGGGAGTGAGCAGTTCTTC.

This chain joins TRBV7-6 and TRBJ1-3, with D unclear. From germline, CDR1 is SGHVS and CDR2 FNYEAQ. Trimming cost V 2 bases and J 2 bases, with 10 bases left between them. This CDR3 is 15 amino acids long. The CDR3 sequence: CASSLFRAAGNTIYF. The CDR3 nucleotides read TGTGCCAGCAGCTTATTCCGAGCCGCTGGAAACACCATATATTTT.

V and J are TRBV10-3 and TRBJ1-1; 7 bases are shared with TRBD1. Germline V gene lookup returns CDR1 ENHRY and CDR2 SYGVKD. The CDR3 loop spans 14 amino acids. Trimming cost V 9 bases and J 1 base; bases outside gene matches: 8. The CDR3 reads CAIRGDSRNTEAFF. Written as DNA, the CDR3 is TGTGCCATAAGGGGGGACAGTAGGAACACTGAAGCTTTCTTT.

The chain recombines TRBV6-1 with TRBJ1-2; D ambiguous. Trimming left V 1 base short and J 4 bases short, with 7 bases between. Germline V gene data show CDR1 as MNHNS and CDR2 as SASEGT. There are 13 residues in the CDR3. The chain's CDR3 is CASSEGRSYGYTF. The CDR3 bases are TGTGCCAGCAGTGAAGGCAGGTCCTATGGCTACACCTTC.

The chain links TRBV19 to TRBJ1-1; TRBD1 is a possible D gene (5 bases). The CDR3 runs 14 residues. Deletions cut 3 bases from V and 5 bases from J, with 13 bases between. CDR1 and CDR2 from the germline V gene are LNHDA and SQIVND (reference sequence). CDR3 sequence reads: CASSIRKGRTEAFF. DNA for the CDR3: TGTGCCAGTAGTATTCGGAAGGGGCGTACTGAAGCTTTCTTT.

This clone was observed a handful of times. The chain joins TRBV9 to TRBJ1-4; the D gene is possibly TRBD1 (5 bases). This CDR3 spans 14 amino acids. V was shortened by 4 bases and J by 8 bases, with 15 bases between the two germline ends. Germline V CDR1 and CDR2: SGDLS, YYNGEE. CDR3 sequence (DNA): TGTGCCAGCAGCTCGGGGAGGGGTCAGGAAAAACTGTTTTTT. Amino acid sequence: CASSSGRGQEKLFF. The variable domain in full, with the rest retrieved from reference TRBV9 and TRBJ1-4, is DSGVTQTPKHLITATGQRVTLRCSPRSGDLSVYWYQQSLDQGLQFLIQYYNGEERAKGNILERFSAQQFPDLHSELNLSSLELGDSALYFCASSSGRGQEKLFFGSGTQLSVL.

J is TRBJ2-5 and V is TRBV4-1, with TRBD1 matching 7 bases. The closer fit of TRBJ2-7 to the DNA end suggests the J call may be wrong. Germline CDR1 is MGHRA and CDR2 is YSYEKL. This CDR3 has 17 residues. As DNA, the CDR3 is TGCGCCAGCAGCCGAAGGGACACAGGGACAGACTCCTACGAGCAGTACTTC. Amino acids: CASSRRDTGTDSYEQYF.

J is TRBJ2-5 and V is TRBV5-1, with TRBD2 matching over 8 bases. The V segment lost 4 bases and the J segment 2 bases; nucleotides outside the gene matches: 7. The CDR3 is made up of 15 amino acids. Per germline, CDR1 SGHRS and CDR2 YFSETQ. The CDR3 sequence: CASSPATSGQETQYF. The CDR3 bases are TGCGCCAGCAGCCCCGCCACTAGCGGACAAGAGACCCAGTACTTC.

This clone was seen once. The V gene is TRBV30, the J gene TRBJ2-3; no firm D call. V lost 0 bases and J lost 1, with 11 bases in between. There are 15 residues in the CDR3. Germline V gives CDR1 GTSNPN, CDR2 SVGIG (reference sequence). As DNA, the CDR3 is TGTGCCTGGAGTGTCGGACCCCTCCGCACAGATACGCAGTATTTT. Translated, it gives CAWSVGPLRTDTQYF.

V and J are TRBV25-1 and TRBJ1-3; no clear D gene. CDR1 is MGHDK, CDR2 SYGVNS, per germline. V lost 1 base to trimming and J lost 2 bases, with 12 bases between them. The length of the CDR3 is 16 residues. CDR3 sequence (DNA): TGTGCCAGCAGTGAATCTTGGTCTGTCACTGGAAACACCATATATTTT. Residues: CASSESWSVTGNTIYF.

The chain joins TRBV5-8 to TRBJ2-7, with D perhaps matching TRBD2 (5 bases). The CDR3 covers 13 residues. The ends were cut back, 2 bases at V and 3 bases at J, with 9 bases in the middle. The germline CDR1 and CDR2 sequences are SGHTS and YDEGEE. Here the CDR3 DNA reads TGTGCCAGCAGCTTCCTCGGGGACTACGAGCAGTACTTC. Translated, it gives CASSFLGDYEQYF.

The chain is built from TRBV30 and TRBJ2-6, with D possibly matching TRBD2 (5 bases). The V end lost 2 bases, the J end lost 1 base, and 15 bases lay between the germline ends. Germline V gives CDR1 GTSNPN, CDR2 SVGIG (reference sequence). The CDR3 loop spans 17 amino acids. CDR3 region: CAWSRAGGSSGANVLTF. The CDR3 DNA follows: TGTGCCTGGAGTAGGGCGGGTGGGTCTTCTGGGGCCAACGTCCTGACTTTC.

The chain couples TRBV7-3 to TRBJ1-2; the D gene is possibly TRBD1 (5 bases). Deletions cut 3 bases from V and 2 bases from J, with 10 bases between. The germline CDR1 and CDR2 sequences are SGHTA and FQGTGA. CDR3 length: 14 amino acids. The CDR3 DNA sequence: TGTGCCAGCAGCTTGGGCAGGGAGAACTATGGCTACACCTTC. This translates into CASSLGRENYGYTF.

This sequence joins TRBV9 and TRBJ2-1; maybe TRBD2 (6 bases). The CDR3 extends over 15 amino acids. Germline CDR1 is SGDLS and CDR2 is YYNGEE. The ends were cut back, 0 bases at V and 9 bases at J, with 16 bases in the middle. CDR3 bases: TGTGCCAGCAGCGTAGGACTAGAACTCCCCCTTGAGCAGTTCTTC. Its protein product is CASSVGLELPLEQFF.

The chain joins TRBV11-2 to TRBJ2-1; 9 bases line up with TRBD1. The CDR3 totals 17 residues. CDR1 is SGHAT, CDR2 FQNNGV, per germline. V lost 2 bases and J lost 6; bases outside the gene matches: 11. The CDR3 protein is CASSLLYGDRVINEQFF. CDR3 bases: TGTGCCAGCAGCTTACTTTACGGGGACAGGGTTATCAATGAGCAGTTCTTC. The whole variable domain, filled in from reference TRBV11-2 and TRBJ2-1, reads EAGVAQSPRYKIIEKRQSVAFWCNPISGHATLYWYQQILGQGPKLLIQFQNNGVVDDSQLPKDRFSAERLKGVDSTLKIQPAKLEDSAVYLCASSLLYGDRVINEQFFGPGTRLTVL.

CDR3 loop: CASRNQDRGGEKLFF. In nucleotides, the CDR3 is TGTGCCAGTAGAAATCAGGACAGGGGAGGGGAAAAACTGTTTTTT. J is TRBJ1-4 and V is TRBV19, with 9 bases lining up with TRBD1. CDR3 size: 15 residues. Germline V gene data show CDR1 as LNHDA and CDR2 as SQIVND (reference sequence). The J segment lost 8 bases and the V segment lost 6 bases, leaving 10 bases of the junction unmatched.

CDR3 DNA: TGTGCCAGCAGCTATGGGGGAGTGGGGCAGAAGACCCAGTACTTC. It translates to CASSYGGVGQKTQYF. The chain uses TRBV7-2 and TRBJ2-5; D is tentatively TRBD1 or TRBD2 (5 bases each). Germline CDR1 is SGHTA and CDR2 is FQGNSA. The CDR3 extends over 15 amino acids. Trimming shortened V by 4 bases and J by 6 bases, and 18 bases separated the two germline ends.